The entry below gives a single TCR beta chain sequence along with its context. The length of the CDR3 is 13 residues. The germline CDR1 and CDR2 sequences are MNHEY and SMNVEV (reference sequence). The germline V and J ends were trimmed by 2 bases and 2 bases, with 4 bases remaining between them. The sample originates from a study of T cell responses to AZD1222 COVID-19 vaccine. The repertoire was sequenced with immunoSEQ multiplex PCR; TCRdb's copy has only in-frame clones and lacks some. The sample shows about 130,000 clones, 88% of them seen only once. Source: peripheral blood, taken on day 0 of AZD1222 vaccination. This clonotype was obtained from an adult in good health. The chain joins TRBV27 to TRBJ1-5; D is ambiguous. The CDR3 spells CASSLIRNQPQHF. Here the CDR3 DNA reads TGTGCCAGCAGTTTAATTCGCAATCAGCCCCAGCATTTT.